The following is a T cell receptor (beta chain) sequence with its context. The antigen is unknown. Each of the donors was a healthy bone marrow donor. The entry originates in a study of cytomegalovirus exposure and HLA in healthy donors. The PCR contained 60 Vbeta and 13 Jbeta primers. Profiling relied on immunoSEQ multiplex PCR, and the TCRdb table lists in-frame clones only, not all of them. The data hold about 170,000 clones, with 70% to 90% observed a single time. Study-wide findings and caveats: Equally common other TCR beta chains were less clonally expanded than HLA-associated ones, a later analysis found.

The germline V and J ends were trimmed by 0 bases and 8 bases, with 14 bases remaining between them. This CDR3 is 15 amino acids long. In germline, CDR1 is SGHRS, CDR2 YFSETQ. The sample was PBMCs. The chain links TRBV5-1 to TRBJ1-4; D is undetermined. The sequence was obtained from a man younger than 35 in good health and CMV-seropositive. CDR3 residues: CASSLDGLNGEKLFF. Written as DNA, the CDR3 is TGCGCCAGCAGCTTGGATGGCTTAAACGGGGAAAAACTGTTTTTT.